The clone carrying this T cell receptor beta chain was counted only a few times. This sample was taken from a study of blood T cell repertoires in COVID-19. Authors' processing steps: Using reference gene primer amplification, nucleated cell counts were estimated. Only in-frame clones appear in the TCRdb table, and some are missing; sequencing was by immunoSEQ multiplex PCR. V and J calls and clone size are those listed in that table; D and trimming were worked out from the DNA. This repertoire shows about 240,000 clones, around 86% found once; its top ten account for around an eighth. The sequencing sample was made of peripheral blood. This TCR came from a woman aged 60-75 years with active or convalescent COVID-19.

The CDR3 is CASSPEVGTNYGYTF. The DNA of the CDR3 is TGCGCCAGCAGCCCCGAGGTAGGGACAAACTATGGCTACACCTTC. This chain connects TRBV5-1 to TRBJ1-2; tentative D call: TRBD1 (6 bases). Per germline, CDR1 SGHRS and CDR2 YFSETQ. The CDR3 covers 15 residues. The V and J ends lost 4 bases and 2 bases respectively, with 15 bases between them.